These T cell receptor beta chains were read from a single sample in a study of T cells in localized non-small cell lung cancer. TCRdb's copy holds only in-frame clones and misses some; the assay was immunoSEQ multiplex PCR. This table holds 25,000 to 30,000 clones, 88% found once. The sequenced sample was peripheral blood, obtained before any cancer treatment. The receptor source for this set is a female donor over 55 with stage III squamous cell lung carcinoma. Each CDR3 is given with its conserved first and last residue. The D gene is left open where the match is weak. Size tells how often a clone was seen (once, few, many) or the class of an expanded clone, and some rows leave it out.

clone size,V gene,D gene,J gene,CDR3 protein,CDR3 DNA
.,TRBV2,.,TRBJ1-1,CASSRETNTEAFF,TGTGCCAGCAGTCGGGAAACGAACACTGAAGCTTTCTTT
.,TRBV9,.,TRBJ2-4,CASSVDGGKNIQYF,TGTGCCAGCAGCGTTGATGGGGGAAAAAACATTCAGTACTTC
.,TRBV5-5,.,TRBJ1-4,CASSFSPQANEKLFF,TGTGCCAGCAGCTTTTCCCCGCAGGCGAATGAAAAACTGTTTTTT
.,TRBV5-5,TRBD1,TRBJ1-2,CASSPIRDRDDGYTF,TGTGCCAGCAGCCCGATCCGGGACAGAGACGATGGCTACACCTTC
few,TRBV2,.,TRBJ2-5,CASSGADGETQYF,TGTGCCAGCAGTGGGGCGGATGGAGAGACCCAGTACTTC
.,TRBV4-3,.,TRBJ2-4,CASSQVSEGLAKNIQYF,TGCGCCAGCAGCCAAGTCTCCGAAGGGCTAGCCAAAAACATTCAGTACTTC
.,TRBV5-1,TRBD1,TRBJ1-4,CASGSGGGNEKLFF,TGCGCCAGCGGATCAGGGGGCGGTAATGAAAAACTGTTTTTT
.,TRBV29-1,.,TRBJ1-1,CSVGSPNTEAFF,TGCAGCGTTGGTTCCCCGAACACTGAAGCTTTCTTT
.,TRBV9,TRBD1,TRBJ1-1,CASSLTGSTTEAFF,TGTGCCAGCAGCTTGACAGGGAGTACCACTGAAGCTTTCTTT
.,TRBV28,TRBD2,TRBJ2-2,CASGAGGLNTGELFF,TGTGCCAGCGGGGCGGGAGGCCTAAACACCGGGGAGCTGTTTTTT
.,TRBV18,.,TRBJ1-4,CASSTRQASNEKLFF,TGTGCCAGCTCAACTAGACAGGCATCAAATGAAAAACTGTTTTTT
.,TRBV10-1,.,TRBJ1-4,CASSPGGTNEKLFF,TGCGCCAGCAGTCCCGGAGGCACTAATGAAAAACTGTTTTTT
.,TRBV6-5,.,TRBJ1-1,CASSYPAPSGTEAFF,TGTGCCAGCAGTTACCCGGCCCCATCGGGCACTGAAGCTTTCTTT
.,TRBV7-3,.,TRBJ2-1,CASSLSGDHYNEQFF,TGTGCCAGCAGCTTATCAGGGGACCATTACAATGAGCAGTTCTTC
.,TRBV2,.,TRBJ1-1,CASLAPNTEAFF,TGTGCCAGCTTGGCGCCGAACACTGAAGCTTTCTTT
.,TRBV5-4,TRBD2,TRBJ2-1,CASSLGGLAGMNEQFF,TGTGCCAGCAGCTTGGGGGGACTAGCGGGGATGAATGAGCAGTTCTTC
.,TRBV7-2,.,TRBJ2-3,CASSLALDTDTQYF,TGTGCCAGCAGCTTAGCGTTGGACACAGATACGCAGTATTTT
.,TRBV5-1,.,TRBJ1-5,CASSLGVDQPQHF,TGCGCCAGCAGCTTGGGTGTCGATCAGCCCCAGCATTTT
.,TRBV9,.,TRBJ1-2,CASSEQAYDYGYTF,TGTGCCAGCAGCGAACAGGCGTACGACTATGGCTACACCTTC
.,TRBV7-9,.,TRBJ1-4,CASSLATGTANEKLFF,TGTGCCAGCAGCTTAGCCACAGGGACGGCTAATGAAAAACTGTTTTTT
medium-sized,TRBV28,.,TRBJ2-3,CASREGTSTDTQYF,TGTGCCAGCAGAGAGGGGACCAGCACAGATACGCAGTATTTT
.,TRBV15,.,TRBJ1-5,CATALGSSNQPQHF,TGTGCCACGGCCTTAGGGAGTAGCAATCAGCCCCAGCATTTT
.,TRBV6-5,.,TRBJ1-2,CASSYSESGDSYGYTF,TGTGCCAGCAGTTACTCGGAGAGTGGGGATAGCTATGGCTACACCTTC
.,TRBV27,TRBD2,TRBJ2-1,CASSLSPNPLAGVHNEQFF,TGTGCCAGCAGTTTATCACCTAACCCACTAGCGGGGGTTCACAATGAGCAGTTCTTC
few,TRBV10-3,.,TRBJ2-1,CAIRAGRAEENEQFF,TGTGCCATCAGAGCCGGGAGAGCCGAGGAGAATGAGCAGTTCTTC
.,TRBV5-1,.,TRBJ1-1,CASSPGRGRNTEAFF,TGCGCCAGCAGCCCAGGGCGGGGAAGAAACACTGAAGCTTTCTTT
.,TRBV20-1,.,TRBJ1-2,CSASGYTF,TGCAGTGCCTCTGGCTACACCTTC
.,TRBV7-2,.,TRBJ1-1,CASSSLTGSEAFF,TGTGCCAGCAGCTCTCTCACAGGGTCTGAAGCTTTCTTT
.,TRBV10-1,TRBD2,TRBJ2-1,CASRAGTSGNEQFF,TGCGCCAGCAGGGCCGGGACTAGCGGGAATGAGCAGTTCTTC
few,TRBV19,.,TRBJ2-5,CASSISGPGETQYF,TGTGCCAGTAGTATAAGCGGGCCGGGGGAGACCCAGTACTTC
few,TRBV6-1,.,TRBJ2-6,CAGGRGANVLTF,TGTGCCGGGGGAAGGGGGGCCAACGTCCTGACTTTC
.,TRBV6-4,.,TRBJ2-7,CASRAEVGLGEQYF,TGTGCCAGCAGGGCCGAAGTCGGACTGGGAGAGCAGTACTTC
.,TRBV14,.,TRBJ1-5,CASSERLYSNQPQHF,TGTGCCAGCAGCGAAAGACTTTATAGCAATCAGCCCCAGCATTTT
.,TRBV7-8,.,TRBJ1-5,CASSFGGGSNQPQHF,TGTGCCAGCAGCTTCGGGGGGGGAAGCAATCAGCCCCAGCATTTT
.,TRBV5-4,TRBD1,TRBJ1-6,CASSVQGVVDSPLHF,TGTGCCAGCAGCGTGCAGGGGGTGGTCGATTCACCCCTCCACTTT
.,TRBV9,.,TRBJ2-3,CASSVGPPGTGTDTQYF,TGTGCCAGCAGCGTAGGGCCTCCGGGAACGGGCACAGATACGCAGTATTTT
.,TRBV11-2,.,TRBJ1-3,CASSLDEWGMDLGRRNTIYF,TGTGCCAGCAGCTTAGACGAGTGGGGTATGGACCTCGGGAGAAGAAACACCATATATTTT
.,TRBV5-1,.,TRBJ2-2,CASRDSVNTGELFF,TGCGCCAGCAGGGACAGCGTAAACACCGGGGAGCTGTTTTTT
.,TRBV10-3,TRBD2,TRBJ2-1,CAIRTSGANNEQFF,TGTGCCATCAGGACTAGCGGGGCCAACAATGAGCAGTTCTTC
.,TRBV4-3,.,TRBJ1-6,CASSQDLGAGTASTALHF,TGCGCCAGCAGCCAAGATCTGGGGGCAGGGACCGCGTCAACAGCCCTCCACTTT
.,TRBV18,TRBD1,TRBJ1-2,CASSPRTGAEILSYGYTF,TGTGCCAGCTCACCACGGACAGGGGCCGAGATCCTTAGCTATGGCTACACCTTC
.,TRBV19,TRBD1,TRBJ1-5,CASTGTGDNQPQHF,TGTGCCAGTACCGGGACAGGGGACAATCAGCCCCAGCATTTT
.,TRBV2,TRBD2,TRBJ2-3,CASSAGGRTDTQYF,TGTGCCAGCAGTGCGGGGGGGCGTACAGATACGCAGTATTTT
large,TRBV4-2,.,TRBJ1-2,CASSQDQVGLGAIDGYTF,TGTGCCAGCAGCCAAGATCAGGTTGGCCTAGGGGCGATCGATGGCTACACCTTC
.,TRBV5-1,TRBD2,TRBJ2-1,CASSWTSGRAGNEQFF,TGCGCCAGCAGCTGGACTAGCGGGAGGGCGGGGAATGAGCAGTTCTTC
.,TRBV29-1,.,TRBJ1-1,CSVETGWNTEAFF,TGCAGCGTTGAAACAGGGTGGAACACTGAAGCTTTCTTT
.,TRBV7-8,TRBD2,TRBJ2-7,CASSPGLAGASYEQYF,TGTGCCAGCAGCCCGGGACTAGCGGGGGCGTCCTACGAGCAGTACTTC
.,TRBV29-1,.,TRBJ2-7,CSGLKRGTYEQYF,TGCAGCGGCCTTAAGAGAGGGACCTACGAGCAGTACTTC
.,TRBV15,TRBD1,TRBJ1-2,CATSKPGQDYGYTF,TGTGCCACCAGCAAACCGGGACAGGACTATGGCTACACCTTC
.,TRBV5-1,TRBD2,TRBJ2-5,CASSLEGGRVQETQYF,TGCGCCAGCAGCTTGGAGGGCGGGAGGGTCCAAGAGACCCAGTACTTC
.,TRBV6-6,TRBD2,TRBJ2-5,CASRPFLAGGGETQYF,TGTGCCAGCAGACCGTTCCTAGCGGGGGGTGGGGAGACCCAGTACTTC
.,TRBV2,TRBD1,TRBJ2-7,CASSPDRDYEQYF,TGTGCCAGCAGTCCGGACAGGGACTACGAGCAGTACTTC
.,TRBV6-5,.,TRBJ2-2,CASSRDSGVSGELFF,TGTGCCAGCAGTCGCGACTCGGGGGTCTCCGGGGAGCTGTTTTTT
.,TRBV2,TRBD2,TRBJ2-7,CASSETSGVKEQYF,TGTGCCAGCAGTGAAACTAGCGGGGTTAAAGAGCAGTACTTC
.,TRBV5-4,.,TRBJ1-1,CASSLGTEIEAFF,TGTGCCAGCAGCTTGGGGACAGAGATTGAAGCTTTCTTT
.,TRBV11-3,.,TRBJ2-1,CASSPGGAPYNEQFF,TGTGCCAGCAGCCCAGGGGGGGCCCCCTACAATGAGCAGTTCTTC
.,TRBV14,TRBD2,TRBJ2-5,CASSHRLAGGQETQYF,TGTGCCAGCAGCCATAGACTAGCGGGAGGCCAAGAGACCCAGTACTTC
.,TRBV18,.,TRBJ1-3,CASSPDGSGNTIYF,TGTGCCAGCTCACCGGACGGCTCTGGAAACACCATATATTTT
.,TRBV11-3,.,TRBJ1-6,CASSLERDSPLHF,TGTGCCAGCAGCTTAGAACGGGATTCACCCCTCCACTTT
.,TRBV7-2,.,TRBJ1-1,CASSLGHGLGVAFF,TGTGCCAGCAGCTTAGGGCACGGGCTGGGAGTAGCTTTCTTT